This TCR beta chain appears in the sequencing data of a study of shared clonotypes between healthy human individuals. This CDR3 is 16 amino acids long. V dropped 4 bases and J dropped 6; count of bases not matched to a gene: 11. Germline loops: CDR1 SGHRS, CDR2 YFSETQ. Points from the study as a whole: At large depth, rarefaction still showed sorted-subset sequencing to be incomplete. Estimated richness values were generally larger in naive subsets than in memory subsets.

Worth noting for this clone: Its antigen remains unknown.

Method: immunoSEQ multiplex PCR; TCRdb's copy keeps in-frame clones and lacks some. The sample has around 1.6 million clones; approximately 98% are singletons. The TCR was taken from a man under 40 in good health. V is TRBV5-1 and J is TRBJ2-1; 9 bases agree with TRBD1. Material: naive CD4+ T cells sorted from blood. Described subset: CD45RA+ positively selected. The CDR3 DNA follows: TGCGCCAGCAGCCGCGGCTGGGACAGGGTTTCCAATGAGCAGTTCTTC. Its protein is CASSRGWDRVSNEQFF.